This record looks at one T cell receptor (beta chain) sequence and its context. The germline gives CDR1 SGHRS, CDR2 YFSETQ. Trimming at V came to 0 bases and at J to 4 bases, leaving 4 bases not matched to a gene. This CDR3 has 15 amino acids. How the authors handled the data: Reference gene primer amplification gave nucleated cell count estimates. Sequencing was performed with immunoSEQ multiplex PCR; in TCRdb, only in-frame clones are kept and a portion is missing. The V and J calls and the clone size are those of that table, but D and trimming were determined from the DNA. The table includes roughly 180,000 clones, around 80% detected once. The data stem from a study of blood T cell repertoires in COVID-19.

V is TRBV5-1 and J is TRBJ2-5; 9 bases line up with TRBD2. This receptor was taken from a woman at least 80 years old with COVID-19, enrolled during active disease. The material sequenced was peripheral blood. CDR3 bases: TGCGCCAGCAGCTTGGCCGGGACTAGCAGAGAGACCCAGTACTTC. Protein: CASSLAGTSRETQYF.